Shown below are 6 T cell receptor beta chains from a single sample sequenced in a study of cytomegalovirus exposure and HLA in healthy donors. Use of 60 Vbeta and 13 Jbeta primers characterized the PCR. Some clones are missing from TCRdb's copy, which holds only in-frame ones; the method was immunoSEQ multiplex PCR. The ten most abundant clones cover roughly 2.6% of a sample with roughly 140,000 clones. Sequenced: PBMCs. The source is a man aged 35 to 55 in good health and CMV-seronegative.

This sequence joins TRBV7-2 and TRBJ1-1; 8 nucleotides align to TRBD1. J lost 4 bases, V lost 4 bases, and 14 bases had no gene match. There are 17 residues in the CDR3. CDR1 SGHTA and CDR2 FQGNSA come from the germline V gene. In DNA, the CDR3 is TGTGCCAGCAGCTCCCGGACAGGGCCAAACAGGGGCACTGAAGCTTTCTTT. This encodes CASSSRTGPNRGTEAFF.

CDR3 bases: TGTGCCAGCAGCTTAAAAGCAGCGGGGGGGGGATTTACAGATACGCAGTATTTT. It codes for CASSLKAAGGGFTDTQYF. V is TRBV7-3 and J is TRBJ2-3; 10 positions agree with TRBD2. Germline V gives CDR1 SGHTA, CDR2 FQGTGA. The CDR3 spans 18 residues. V shed 1 base and J 3 bases; nucleotides not matched to a gene: 10.

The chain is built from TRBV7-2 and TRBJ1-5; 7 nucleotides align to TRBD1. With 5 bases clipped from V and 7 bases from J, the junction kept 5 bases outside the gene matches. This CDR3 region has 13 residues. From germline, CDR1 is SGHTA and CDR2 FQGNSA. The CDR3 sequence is CASSPDREQPQHF. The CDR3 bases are TGTGCCAGCAGCCCAGACAGGGAGCAGCCCCAGCATTTT.

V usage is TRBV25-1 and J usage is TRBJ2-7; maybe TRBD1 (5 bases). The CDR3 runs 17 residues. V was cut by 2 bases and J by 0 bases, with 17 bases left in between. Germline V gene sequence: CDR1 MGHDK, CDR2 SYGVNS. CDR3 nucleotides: TGTGCCAGCAGTGAAGGTCGGTGGCAGGGCAGCTCCTACGAGCAGTACTTC. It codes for CASSEGRWQGSSYEQYF.

The CDR3 nucleotides are TGTGCCAGCTCACCTGGAGGGTCCGGGGAGCTGTTTTTT. It is translated as CASSPGGSGELFF. This chain uses TRBV18 with TRBJ2-2; tentative D call: TRBD2 (6 bases). The germline gives CDR1 KGHSH, CDR2 LQKENI. The germline V and J ends were trimmed by 3 bases and 6 bases, with 8 bases remaining between them. There are 13 residues in the CDR3. The full variable domain, in which reference TRBV18 and TRBJ2-2 provide the parts outside the CDR3, is NAGVMQNPRHLVRRRGQEARLRCSPMKGHSHVYWYRQLPEEGLKFMVYLQKENIIDESGMPKERFSAEFPKEGPSILRIQQVVRGDSAAYFCASSPGGSGELFFGEGSRLTVL.

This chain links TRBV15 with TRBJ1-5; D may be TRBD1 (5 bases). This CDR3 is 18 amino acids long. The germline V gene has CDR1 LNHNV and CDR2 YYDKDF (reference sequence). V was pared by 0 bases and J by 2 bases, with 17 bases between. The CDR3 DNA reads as TGTGCCACCAGCAGAGAGTCAAACACGGGGGAAGGCAATCAGCCCCAGCATTTT. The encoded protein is CATSRESNTGEGNQPQHF. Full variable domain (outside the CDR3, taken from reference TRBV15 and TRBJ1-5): DAMVIQNPRYQVTQFGKPVTLSCSQTLNHNVMYWYQQKSSQAPKLLFHYYDKDFNNEADTPDNFQSRRPNTSFCFLDIRSPGLGDTAMYLCATSRESNTGEGNQPQHFGDGTRLSIL.